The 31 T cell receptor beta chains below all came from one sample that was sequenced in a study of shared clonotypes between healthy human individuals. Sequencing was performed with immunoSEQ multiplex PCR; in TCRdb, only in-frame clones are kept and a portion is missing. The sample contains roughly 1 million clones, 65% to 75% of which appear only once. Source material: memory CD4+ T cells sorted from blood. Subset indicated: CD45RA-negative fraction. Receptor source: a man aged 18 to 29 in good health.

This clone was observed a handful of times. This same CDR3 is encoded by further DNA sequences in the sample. The CDR3 nucleotides read TGCAGCGTTGAGGGACAGGGGGATGAGCAGTACTTC. As protein: CSVEGQGDEQYF. The rearrangement links TRBV29-1 to TRBJ2-7; 11 bases line up with TRBD1. Germline CDR1 reads SQVTM; CDR2 reads ANQGSEA. The V segment lost 3 bases and the J segment 7 bases; nucleotides outside the gene matches: 2. CDR3 length: 12 residues.

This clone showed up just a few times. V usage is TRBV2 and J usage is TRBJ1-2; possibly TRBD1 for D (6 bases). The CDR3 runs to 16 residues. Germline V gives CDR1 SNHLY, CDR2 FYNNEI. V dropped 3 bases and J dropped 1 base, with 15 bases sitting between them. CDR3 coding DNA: TGTGCCAGCAGTGAGTTTCGGACAGACGATAACTATGGCTACACCTTC. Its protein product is CASSEFRTDDNYGYTF.

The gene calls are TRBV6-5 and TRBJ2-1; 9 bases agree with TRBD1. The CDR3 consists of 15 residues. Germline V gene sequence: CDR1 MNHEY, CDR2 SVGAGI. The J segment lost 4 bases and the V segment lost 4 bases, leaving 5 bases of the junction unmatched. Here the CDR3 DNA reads TGTGCCAGCAGTTCTCCGGGACAGGGATACAATGAGCAGTTCTTC. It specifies CASSSPGQGYNEQFF.

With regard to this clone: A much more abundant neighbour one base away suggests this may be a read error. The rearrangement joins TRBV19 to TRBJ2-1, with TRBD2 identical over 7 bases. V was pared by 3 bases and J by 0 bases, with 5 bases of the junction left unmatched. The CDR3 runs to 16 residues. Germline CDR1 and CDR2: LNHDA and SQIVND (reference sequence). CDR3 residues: CASSIGLADSYNEQFF. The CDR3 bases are TGTGCCAGTAGTATCGGGCTAGCGGACTCCTACAATGAGCAGTTCTTC.

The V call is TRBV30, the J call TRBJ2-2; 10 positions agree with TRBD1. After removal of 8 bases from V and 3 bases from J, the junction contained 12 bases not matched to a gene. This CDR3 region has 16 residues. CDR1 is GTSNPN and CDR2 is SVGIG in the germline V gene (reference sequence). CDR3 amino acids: CARDRGLLRHTGELFF. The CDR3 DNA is TGTGCCCGGGACAGGGGCCTCCTCAGACACACCGGGGAGCTGTTTTTT.

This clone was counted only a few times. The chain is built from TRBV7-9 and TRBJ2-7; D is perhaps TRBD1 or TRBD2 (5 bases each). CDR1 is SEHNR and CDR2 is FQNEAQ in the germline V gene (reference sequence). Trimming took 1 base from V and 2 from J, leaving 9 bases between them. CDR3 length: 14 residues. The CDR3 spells CASSLGGVAYEQYF. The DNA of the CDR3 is TGTGCCAGCAGCTTAGGAGGGGTAGCCTACGAGCAGTACTTC. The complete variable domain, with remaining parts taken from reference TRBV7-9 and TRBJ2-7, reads DTGVSQNPRHKITKRGQNVTFRCDPISEHNRLYWYRQTLGQGPEFLTYFQNEAQLEKSRLLSDRFSAERPKGSFSTLEIQRTEQGDSAMYLCASSLGGVAYEQYFGPGTRLTVT.

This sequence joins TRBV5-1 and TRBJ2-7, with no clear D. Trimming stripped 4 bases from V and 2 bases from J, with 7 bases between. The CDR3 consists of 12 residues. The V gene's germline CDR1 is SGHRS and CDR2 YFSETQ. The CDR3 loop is CASSPPAYEQYF. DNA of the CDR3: TGCGCCAGCAGCCCCCCGGCCTACGAGCAGTACTTC.

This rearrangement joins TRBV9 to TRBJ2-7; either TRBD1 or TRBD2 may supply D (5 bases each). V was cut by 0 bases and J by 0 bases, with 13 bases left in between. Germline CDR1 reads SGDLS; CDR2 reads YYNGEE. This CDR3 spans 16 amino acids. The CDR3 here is CASSVGGTASSYEQYF. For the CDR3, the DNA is TGTGCCAGCAGCGTAGGTGGGACGGCTAGCTCCTACGAGCAGTACTTC.

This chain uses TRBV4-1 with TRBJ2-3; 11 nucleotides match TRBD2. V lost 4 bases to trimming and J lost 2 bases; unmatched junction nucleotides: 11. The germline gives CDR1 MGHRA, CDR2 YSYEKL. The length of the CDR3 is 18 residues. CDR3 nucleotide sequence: TGCGCCAGCAGCCGAGATCTAGCGGGAGGCTTTCTCACAGATACGCAGTATTTT. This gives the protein CASSRDLAGGFLTDTQYF.

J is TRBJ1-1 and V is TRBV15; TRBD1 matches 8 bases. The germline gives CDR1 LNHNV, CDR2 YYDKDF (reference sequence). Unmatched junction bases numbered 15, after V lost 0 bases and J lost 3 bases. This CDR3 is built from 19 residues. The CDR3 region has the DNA TGTGCCACCAGCAGAGAAGTCCCCGCGGACAGGGCTCGGGACACTGAAGCTTTCTTT. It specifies CATSREVPADRARDTEAFF.

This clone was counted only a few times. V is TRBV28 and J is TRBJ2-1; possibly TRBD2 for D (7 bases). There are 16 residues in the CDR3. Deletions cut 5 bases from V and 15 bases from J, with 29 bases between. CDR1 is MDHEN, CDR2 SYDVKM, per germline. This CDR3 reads CASSGGGTGKDLKRFF. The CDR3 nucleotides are TGTGCCAGCAGTGGCGGGGGCACAGGGAAGGACCTAAAGAGGTTCTTC. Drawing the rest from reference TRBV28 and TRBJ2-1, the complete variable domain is DVKVTQSSRYLVKRTGEKVFLECVQDMDHENMFWYRQDPGLGLRLIYFSYDVKMKEKGDIPEGYSVSREKKERFSLILESASTNQTSMYLCASSGGGTGKDLKRFFGPGTRLTVL.

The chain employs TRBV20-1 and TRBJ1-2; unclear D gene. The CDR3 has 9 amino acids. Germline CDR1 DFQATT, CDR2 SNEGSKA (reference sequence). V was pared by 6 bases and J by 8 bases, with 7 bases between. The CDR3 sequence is CSAGTGYTF. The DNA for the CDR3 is TGCAGTGCCGGTACAGGCTACACCTTC.

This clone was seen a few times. This CDR3 reads CASSPRTGSNYGYTF. In nucleotides, the CDR3 is TGTGCCAGCAGCCCCAGGACAGGGTCGAACTATGGCTACACCTTC. The chain couples TRBV7-2 to TRBJ1-2; 8 nucleotides line up with TRBD1. With V trimmed by 5 bases and J by 2 bases, 7 bases remained unmatched. The CDR3 covers 15 residues. The germline CDR1 and CDR2 sequences are SGHTA and FQGNSA.

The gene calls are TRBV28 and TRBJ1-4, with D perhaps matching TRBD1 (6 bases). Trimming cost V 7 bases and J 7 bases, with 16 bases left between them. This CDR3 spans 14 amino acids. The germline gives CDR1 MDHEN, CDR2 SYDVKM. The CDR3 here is CASTAGGGGEKLFF. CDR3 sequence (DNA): TGTGCCAGCACCGCTGGGGGGGGCGGTGAAAAACTGTTTTTT.

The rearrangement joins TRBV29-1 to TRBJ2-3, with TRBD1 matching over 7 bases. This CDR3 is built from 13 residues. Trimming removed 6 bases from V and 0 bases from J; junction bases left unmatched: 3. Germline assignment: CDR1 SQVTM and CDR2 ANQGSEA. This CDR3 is CSVGQASTDTQYF. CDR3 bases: TGCAGCGTAGGACAGGCTAGCACAGATACGCAGTATTTT.

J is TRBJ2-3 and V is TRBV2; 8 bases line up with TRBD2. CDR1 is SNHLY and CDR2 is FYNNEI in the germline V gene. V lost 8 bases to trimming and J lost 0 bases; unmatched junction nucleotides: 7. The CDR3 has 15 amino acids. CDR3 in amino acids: CASGLAGGSTDTQYF. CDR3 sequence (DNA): TGTGCCAGCGGCTTGGCGGGAGGAAGCACAGATACGCAGTATTTT.

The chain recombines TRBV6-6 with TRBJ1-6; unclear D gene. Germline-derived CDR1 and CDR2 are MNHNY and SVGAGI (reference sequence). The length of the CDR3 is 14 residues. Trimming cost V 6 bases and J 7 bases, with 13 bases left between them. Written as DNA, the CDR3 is TGTGCCAGCAGCCAGCTAACAACCAATTCACCCCTCCACTTT. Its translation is CASSQLTTNSPLHF.

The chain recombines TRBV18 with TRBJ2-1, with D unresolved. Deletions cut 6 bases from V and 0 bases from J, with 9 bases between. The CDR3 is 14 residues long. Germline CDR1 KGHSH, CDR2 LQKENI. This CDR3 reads CASSSLSSYNEQFF. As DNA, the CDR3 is TGTGCCAGCTCTTCATTGAGCTCCTACAATGAGCAGTTCTTC.

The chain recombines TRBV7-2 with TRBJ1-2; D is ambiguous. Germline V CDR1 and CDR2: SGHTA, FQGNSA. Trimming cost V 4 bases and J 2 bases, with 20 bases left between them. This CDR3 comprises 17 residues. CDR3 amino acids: CASSWLNDEGSNYGYTF. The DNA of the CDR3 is TGTGCCAGCAGCTGGCTGAATGACGAGGGATCGAACTATGGCTACACCTTC. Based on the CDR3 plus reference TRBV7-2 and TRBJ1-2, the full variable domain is GAGVSQSPSNKVTEKGKDVELRCDPISGHTALYWYRQSLGQGLEFLIYFQGNSAPDKSGLPSDRFSAERTGGSVSTLTIQRTQQEDSAVYLCASSWLNDEGSNYGYTFGSGTRLTVV.

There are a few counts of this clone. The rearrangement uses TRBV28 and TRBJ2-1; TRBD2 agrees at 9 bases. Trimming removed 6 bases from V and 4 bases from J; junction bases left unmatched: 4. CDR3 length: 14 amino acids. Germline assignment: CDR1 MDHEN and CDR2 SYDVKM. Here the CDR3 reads CASSRTSVYNEQFF. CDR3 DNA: TGTGCCAGCAGCCGGACTAGCGTTTACAATGAGCAGTTCTTC.

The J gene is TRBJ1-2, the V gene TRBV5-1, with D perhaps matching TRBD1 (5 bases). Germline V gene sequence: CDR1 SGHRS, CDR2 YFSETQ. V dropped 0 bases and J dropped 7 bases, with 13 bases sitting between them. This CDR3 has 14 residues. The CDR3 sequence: CASSLDRGLGGYTF. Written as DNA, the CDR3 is TGCGCCAGCAGCTTGGACCGGGGCTTGGGTGGCTACACCTTC. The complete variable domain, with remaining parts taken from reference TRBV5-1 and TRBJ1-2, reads KAGVTQTPRYLIKTRGQQVTLSCSPISGHRSVSWYQQTPGQGLQFLFEYFSETQRNKGNFPGRFSGRQFSNSRSEMNVSTLELGDSALYLCASSLDRGLGGYTFGSGTRLTVV.

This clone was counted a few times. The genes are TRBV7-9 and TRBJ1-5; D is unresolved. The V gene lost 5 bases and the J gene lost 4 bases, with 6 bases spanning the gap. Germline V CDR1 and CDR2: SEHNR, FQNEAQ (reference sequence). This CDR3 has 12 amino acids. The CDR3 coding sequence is TGTGCCAGCAGCGATACAAATCAGCCCCAGCATTTT. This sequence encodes CASSDTNQPQHF.

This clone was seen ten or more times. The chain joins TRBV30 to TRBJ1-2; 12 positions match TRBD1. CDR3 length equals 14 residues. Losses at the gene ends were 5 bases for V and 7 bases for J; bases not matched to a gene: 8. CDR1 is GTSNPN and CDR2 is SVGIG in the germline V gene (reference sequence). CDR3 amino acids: CAWGTGGSVRGYTF. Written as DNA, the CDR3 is TGTGCCTGGGGGACAGGGGGCAGTGTACGTGGCTACACCTTC.

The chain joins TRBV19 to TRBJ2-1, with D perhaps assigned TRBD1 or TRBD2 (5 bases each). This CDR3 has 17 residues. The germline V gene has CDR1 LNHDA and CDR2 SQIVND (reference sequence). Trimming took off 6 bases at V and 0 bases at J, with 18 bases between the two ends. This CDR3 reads CASSPSQGYASYNEQFF. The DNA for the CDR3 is TGTGCCAGTAGCCCTAGCCAGGGATACGCCTCCTACAATGAGCAGTTCTTC.

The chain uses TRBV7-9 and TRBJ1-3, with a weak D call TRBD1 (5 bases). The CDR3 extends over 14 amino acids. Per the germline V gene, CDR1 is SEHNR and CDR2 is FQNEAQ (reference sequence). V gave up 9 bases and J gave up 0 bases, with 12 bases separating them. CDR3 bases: TGTGCCAGTTCGGTTGGGGGCTCTGGAAACACCATATATTTT. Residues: CASSVGGSGNTIYF. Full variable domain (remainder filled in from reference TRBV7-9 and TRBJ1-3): DTGVSQNPRHKITKRGQNVTFRCDPISEHNRLYWYRQTLGQGPEFLTYFQNEAQLEKSRLLSDRFSAERPKGSFSTLEIQRTEQGDSAMYLCASSVGGSGNTIYFGEGSWLTVV.

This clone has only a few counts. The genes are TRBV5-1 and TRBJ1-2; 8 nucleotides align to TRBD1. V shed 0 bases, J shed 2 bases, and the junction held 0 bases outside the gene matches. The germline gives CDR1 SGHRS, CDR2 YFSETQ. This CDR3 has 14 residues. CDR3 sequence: CASSLDRGNYGYTF. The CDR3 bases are TGCGCCAGCAGCTTGGACAGGGGGAACTATGGCTACACCTTC.

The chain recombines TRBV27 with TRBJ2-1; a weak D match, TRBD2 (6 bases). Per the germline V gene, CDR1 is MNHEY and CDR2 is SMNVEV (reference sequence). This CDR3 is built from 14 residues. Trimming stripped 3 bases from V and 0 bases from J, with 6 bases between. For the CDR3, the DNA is TGTGCCAGCAGTTTCGGGAGCTCCTACAATGAGCAGTTCTTC. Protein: CASSFGSSYNEQFF.

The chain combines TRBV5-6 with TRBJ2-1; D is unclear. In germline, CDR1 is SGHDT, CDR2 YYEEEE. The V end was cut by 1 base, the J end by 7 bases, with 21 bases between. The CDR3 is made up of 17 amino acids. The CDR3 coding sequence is TGTGCCAGCAGCTTGTTTCTCGCCAGGAAGGCGGAAAATGAGCAGTTCTTC. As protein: CASSLFLARKAENEQFF. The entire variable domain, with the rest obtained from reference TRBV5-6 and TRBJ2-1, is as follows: DAGVTQSPTHLIKTRGQQVTLRCSPKSGHDTVSWYQQALGQGPQFIFQYYEEEERQRGNFPDRFSGHQFPNYSSELNVNALLLGDSALYLCASSLFLARKAENEQFFGPGTRLTVL.

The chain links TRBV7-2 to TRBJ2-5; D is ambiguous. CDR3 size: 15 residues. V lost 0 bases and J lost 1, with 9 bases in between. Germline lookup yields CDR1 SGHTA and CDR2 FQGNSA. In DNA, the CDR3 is TGTGCCAGCAGCTTAGCGGGTAGCACCCAAGAGACCCAGTACTTC. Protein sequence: CASSLAGSTQETQYF.

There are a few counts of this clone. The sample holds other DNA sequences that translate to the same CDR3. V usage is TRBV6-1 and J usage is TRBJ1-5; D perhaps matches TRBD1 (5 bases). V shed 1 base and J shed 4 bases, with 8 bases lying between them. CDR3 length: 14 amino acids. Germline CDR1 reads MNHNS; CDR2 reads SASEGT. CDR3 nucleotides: TGTGCCAGCAGTGAAGATAGGGGAAATCAGCCCCAGCATTTT. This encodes CASSEDRGNQPQHF.

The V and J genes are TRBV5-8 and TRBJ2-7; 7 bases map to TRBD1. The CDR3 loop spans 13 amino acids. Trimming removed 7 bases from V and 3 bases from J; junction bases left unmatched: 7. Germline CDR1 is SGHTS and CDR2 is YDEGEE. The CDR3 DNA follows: TGTGCCAGCTCCCGACAGGGAAACTACGAGCAGTACTTC. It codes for CASSRQGNYEQYF.